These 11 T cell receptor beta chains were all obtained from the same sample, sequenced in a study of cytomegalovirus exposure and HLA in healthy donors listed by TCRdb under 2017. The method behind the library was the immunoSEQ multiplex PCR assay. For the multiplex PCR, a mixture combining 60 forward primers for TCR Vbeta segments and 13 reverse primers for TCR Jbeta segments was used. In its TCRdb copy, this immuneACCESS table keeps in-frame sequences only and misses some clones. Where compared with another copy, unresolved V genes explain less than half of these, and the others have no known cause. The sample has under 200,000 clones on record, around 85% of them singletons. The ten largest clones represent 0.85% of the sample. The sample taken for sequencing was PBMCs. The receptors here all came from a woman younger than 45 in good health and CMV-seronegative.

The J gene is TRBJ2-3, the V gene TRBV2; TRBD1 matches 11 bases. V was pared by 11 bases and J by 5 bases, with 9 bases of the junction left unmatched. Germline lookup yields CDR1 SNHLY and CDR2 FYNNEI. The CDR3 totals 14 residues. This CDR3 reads CAGEDRGQEDTQYF. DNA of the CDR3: TGTGCCGGGGAGGACAGGGGGCAAGAAGATACGCAGTATTTT. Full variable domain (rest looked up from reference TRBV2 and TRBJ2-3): EPEVTQTPSHQVTQMGQEVILRCVPISNHLYFYWYRQILGQKVEFLVSFYNNEISEKSEIFDDQFSVERPDGSNFTLKIRSTKLEDSAMYFCAGEDRGQEDTQYFGPGTRLTVL.

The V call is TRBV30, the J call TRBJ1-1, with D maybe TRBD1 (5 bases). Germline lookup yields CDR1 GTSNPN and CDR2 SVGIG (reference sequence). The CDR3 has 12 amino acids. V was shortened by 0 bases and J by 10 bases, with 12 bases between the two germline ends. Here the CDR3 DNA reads TGTGCCTGGAGTGTACGTCTCGACAGAGCTTTCTTT. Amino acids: CAWSVRLDRAFF.

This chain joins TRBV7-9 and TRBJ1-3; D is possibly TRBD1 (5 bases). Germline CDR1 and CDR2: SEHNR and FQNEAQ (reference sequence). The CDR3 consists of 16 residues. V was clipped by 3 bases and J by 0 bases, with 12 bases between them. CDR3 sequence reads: CASSFDGQYSGNTIYF. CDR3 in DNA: TGTGCCAGCAGCTTTGACGGACAATACTCTGGAAACACCATATATTTT.

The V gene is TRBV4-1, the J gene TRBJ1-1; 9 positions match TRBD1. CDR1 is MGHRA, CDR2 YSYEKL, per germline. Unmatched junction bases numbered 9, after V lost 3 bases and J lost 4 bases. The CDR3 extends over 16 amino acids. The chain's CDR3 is CASSHASGTGSTEAFF. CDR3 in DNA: TGCGCCAGCAGCCACGCCTCCGGGACAGGGAGCACTGAAGCTTTCTTT.

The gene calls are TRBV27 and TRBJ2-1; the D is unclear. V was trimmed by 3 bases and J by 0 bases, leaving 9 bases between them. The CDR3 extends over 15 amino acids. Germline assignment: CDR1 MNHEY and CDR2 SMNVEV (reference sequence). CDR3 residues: CASSFSGFSYNEQFF. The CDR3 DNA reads TGTGCCAGCAGTTTTTCCGGGTTCTCCTACAATGAGCAGTTCTTC.

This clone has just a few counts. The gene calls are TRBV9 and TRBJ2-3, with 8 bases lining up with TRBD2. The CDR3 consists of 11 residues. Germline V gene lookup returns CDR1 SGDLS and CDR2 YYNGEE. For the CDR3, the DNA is TGTGGGAGCGGGAGTTTAGATACGCAGTATTTT. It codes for CGSGSLDTQYF.

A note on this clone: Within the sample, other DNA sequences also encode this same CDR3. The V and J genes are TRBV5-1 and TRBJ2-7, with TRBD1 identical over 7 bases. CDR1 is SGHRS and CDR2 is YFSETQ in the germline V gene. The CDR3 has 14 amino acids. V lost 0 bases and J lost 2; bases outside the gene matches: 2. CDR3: CASSLGQGPYEQYF. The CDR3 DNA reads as TGCGCCAGCAGCTTGGGACAGGGACCCTACGAGCAGTACTTC.

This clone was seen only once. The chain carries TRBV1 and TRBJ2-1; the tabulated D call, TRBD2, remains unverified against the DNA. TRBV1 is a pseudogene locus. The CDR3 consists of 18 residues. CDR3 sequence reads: CTSSQVLSSGVPPNEQFF. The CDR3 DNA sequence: TGCACCAGCAGCCAAGTGTTGAGCAGCGGAGTCCCGCCCAATGAGCAGTTCTTC.

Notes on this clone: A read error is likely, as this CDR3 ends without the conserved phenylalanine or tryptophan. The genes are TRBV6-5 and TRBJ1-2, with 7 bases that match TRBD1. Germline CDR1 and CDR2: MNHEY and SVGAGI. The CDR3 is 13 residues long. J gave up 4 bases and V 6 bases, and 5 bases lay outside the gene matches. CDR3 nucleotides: TGTGCCAGCAGCCGACAGGGTACCTATGGCTACACCCTC. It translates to CASSRQGTYGYTL.

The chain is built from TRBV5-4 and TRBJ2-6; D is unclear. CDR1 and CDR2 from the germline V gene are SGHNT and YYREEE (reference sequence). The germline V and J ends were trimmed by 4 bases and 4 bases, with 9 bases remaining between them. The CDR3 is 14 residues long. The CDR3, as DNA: TGTGCCAGCAGCCCCGGAGCGGGGGCCAACGTCCTGACTTTC. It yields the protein CASSPGAGANVLTF.

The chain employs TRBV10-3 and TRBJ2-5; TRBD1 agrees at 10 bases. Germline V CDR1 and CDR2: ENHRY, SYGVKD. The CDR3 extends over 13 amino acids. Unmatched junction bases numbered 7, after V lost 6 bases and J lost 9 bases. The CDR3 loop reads CAIRGGDRGPQYF. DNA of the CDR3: TGTGCCATCAGGGGGGGGGACAGGGGACCCCAGTACTTC.